This entry lists 3 T cell receptor beta chains sequenced from one sample in a study of tumor and adjacent non-tumor tissue in lung cancer. A modified ARM-PCR protocol with three rounds of nested PCR amplified TCRbeta. Each CDR3 protein gets one entry after TCRdb re-called the multiplex PCR reads with MiXCR. The sample lists under 75,000 distinct CDR3 sequences; around two thirds were seen once. No cell sorting was done before RNA was extracted from the tissue. The normal lung tissue was taken more than 3 cm from the tumor edge. The source material was distant non-tumor lung tissue. These receptors originate from a woman aged 45-60 years with non-small cell lung cancer.

This clonotype was recorded a few times. Because the CDR3 is missing its conserved closing phenylalanine or tryptophan, this is likely a read error. The DNA of the CDR3 is TGTGCCAGTAGAACCGCCGGGATTTCGGAGCAGTTCTTA. Translated, it gives CASRTAGISEQFL. The rearrangement uses TRBV12-3 or TRBV12-4 and TRBJ2-1; D might be TRBD2 (5 bases). V was cut by 9 bases and J by 10 bases, with 19 bases left in between. This CDR3 spans 13 amino acids.

This clonotype was counted ten times or more. The CDR3 DNA reads as TGCAGCGTTGCGACAAATCCAGGCACTGAAGCTTTCTTT. Translating it yields CSVATNPGTEAFF. The V gene is TRBV29-1, the J gene TRBJ1-1; D is unresolved. Trimming shortened V by 4 bases and J by 4 bases, and 13 bases separated the two germline ends. The CDR3 contains 13 residues. Germline V lookup: CDR1 SQVTM, CDR2 ANQGSEA.

The sample holds many counts of this clonotype. This chain uses TRBV5-4 with TRBJ1-2, with D tentatively TRBD1 (6 bases). Looked up from germline, CDR1 is SGHNT and CDR2 is YYREEE (reference sequence). V gave up 5 bases and J gave up 4 bases, with 12 bases separating them. The CDR3 extends over 13 amino acids. The CDR3, as DNA: TGTGCCAGCAGTTCACAGGGAAGCTATGGCTACACCTTC. Translated, it gives CASSSQGSYGYTF.